Below, 14 T cell receptor beta chains from the same sample are listed, as sequenced in a study of blood T cell repertoires in COVID-19. Method: immunoSEQ multiplex PCR; TCRdb's copy keeps in-frame clones and lacks some. The profile shows 100,000 to 150,000 clones, 87% of them singletons. The sequencing sample was made of peripheral blood. The receptors come from a woman aged 50 to 60 with acute or convalescent COVID-19.

The rearrangement joins TRBV4-1 to TRBJ1-1; 7 nucleotides align to TRBD1. V was pared by 5 bases and J by 2 bases, with 5 bases of the junction left unmatched. CDR3 length: 14 amino acids. From germline, CDR1 is MGHRA and CDR2 YSYEKL. CDR3 nucleotides: TGCGCCAGCAGCTCCCAGGGGGTAAACACTGAAGCTTTCTTT. This gives the protein CASSSQGVNTEAFF.

The chain joins TRBV10-2 to TRBJ2-5, with 8 positions matching TRBD2. With V trimmed by 0 bases and J by 1 base, 7 bases remained unmatched. The CDR3 spans 17 residues. Per germline, CDR1 WSHSY and CDR2 SAAADI. The CDR3 region has the DNA TGCGCCAGCAGTGAGTCCATGGTAGCGGGGTCCCAAGAGACCCAGTACTTC. Its protein is CASSESMVAGSQETQYF.

The V and J genes are TRBV7-3 and TRBJ1-5, with D possibly TRBD1 on 6 matching bases. This CDR3 is 11 amino acids long. In germline, CDR1 is SGHTA, CDR2 FQGTGA. V lost 8 bases and J 12 bases, leaving 14 bases between the germline ends. The CDR3 sequence: CASQEDSLQHF. For the CDR3, the DNA is TGTGCCAGCCAAGAGGACAGTCTCCAGCATTTT.

The chain recombines TRBV5-4 with TRBJ1-2; the D gene is possibly TRBD1 (5 bases). The CDR3 sequence is 14 residues long. Germline CDR1 reads SGHNT; CDR2 reads YYREEE (reference sequence). Between the trimmed V and J ends, which lost 4 bases and 4 bases, there was a span of 14 bases. Written as DNA, the CDR3 is TGTGCCAGCAGCCCGACGACAGAGCTCTATGGCTACACCTTC. Amino acid sequence: CASSPTTELYGYTF.

V gene TRBV10-3 combines with J gene TRBJ2-2; 7 positions match TRBD2. Germline V gene sequence: CDR1 ENHRY, CDR2 SYGVKD. The CDR3 is 14 amino acids. V was clipped by 3 bases and J by 2 bases; unmatched bases: 0. The CDR3 loop reads CAISEAGNTGELFF. CDR3 DNA: TGTGCCATCAGTGAAGCGGGAAACACCGGGGAGCTGTTTTTT.

This rearrangement joins TRBV29-1 to TRBJ2-2; a weak D match, TRBD2 (5 bases). Per the germline V gene, CDR1 is SQVTM and CDR2 is ANQGSEA. The CDR3 runs 13 residues. V was pared by 8 bases and J by 2 bases, with 12 bases between. DNA for the CDR3: TGCAGCCTTCTCGGGGATAACACCGGGGAGCTGTTTTTT. Its protein is CSLLGDNTGELFF.

The chain uses TRBV4-3 and TRBJ2-2, with D possibly TRBD1 on 6 matching bases. The germline CDR1 and CDR2 sequences are LGHNA and YSLEER. The CDR3 consists of 16 residues. V lost 1 base, J lost 6 bases, and 15 bases lay in between. Here the CDR3 DNA reads TGCGCCAGCAGCCAAGCGCCCAGGGGTCTCGCCGGGGAGCTGTTTTTT. Protein product: CASSQAPRGLAGELFF.

The rearrangement uses TRBV9 and TRBJ2-7; TRBD2 agrees at 8 bases. Germline V CDR1 and CDR2: SGDLS, YYNGEE. V lost 0 bases to trimming and J lost 3 bases; unmatched junction nucleotides: 2. This CDR3 is 14 amino acids long. The CDR3 reads CASSVGSGSYEQYF. Here the CDR3 DNA reads TGTGCCAGCAGCGTAGGAAGCGGGAGCTACGAGCAGTACTTC.

The chain couples TRBV9 to TRBJ1-3; 7 positions match TRBD1. CDR1 SGDLS and CDR2 YYNGEE come from the germline V gene. V trimming: 3 bases; J trimming: 4 bases; junction bases outside the gene matches: 7. This CDR3 contains 15 residues. The CDR3 DNA follows: TGTGCCAGCAGCGCCCGGGACAGCGAAGGAAACACCATATATTTT. Residues: CASSARDSEGNTIYF.

CDR3 residues: CASSLSLYTEAFF. In nucleotides, the CDR3 is TGTGCCAGCAGCTTAAGTTTATACACTGAAGCTTTCTTT. The chain recombines TRBV7-3 with TRBJ1-1; D gene ambiguous. Germline assignment: CDR1 SGHTA and CDR2 FQGTGA. Trimming removed 1 base from V and 3 bases from J, with 6 bases in between. The CDR3 has 13 amino acids.

The J gene is TRBJ2-7, the V gene TRBV5-4, with 9 bases matching TRBD1. Germline trimming cut 4 bases from V and 2 bases from J; bases unmatched to any gene: 10. There are 16 residues in the CDR3. Looked up from germline, CDR1 is SGHNT and CDR2 is YYREEE (reference sequence). DNA for the CDR3: TGTGCCAGCAGCAGACCGGACAGGGGAACGACCTACGAGCAGTACTTC. It specifies CASSRPDRGTTYEQYF. The whole variable domain, filled in from reference TRBV5-4 and TRBJ2-7, reads ETGVTQSPTHLIKTRGQQVTLRCSSQSGHNTVSWYQQALGQGPQFIFQYYREEENGRGNFPPRFSGLQFPNYSSELNVNALELDDSALYLCASSRPDRGTTYEQYFGPGTRLTVT.

This clone has only a few counts. The chain combines TRBV3-1 (or the pseudogene TRBV3-2) with TRBJ1-6; D is unresolved. Germline CDR1 is LGHDT and CDR2 is YNNKEL (reference sequence). Trimming took 3 bases from V and 6 from J, leaving 9 bases between them. The CDR3 runs to 14 residues. CDR3 region: CASSHNQANSPLHF. CDR3 coding DNA: TGTGCCAGCAGCCATAACCAGGCTAATTCACCCCTCCACTTT.

The chain joins TRBV30 to TRBJ1-5; D unclear. Trimming left V 6 bases short and J 2 bases short, with 17 bases between. Germline V gene lookup returns CDR1 GTSNPN and CDR2 SVGIG (reference sequence). CDR3 length equals 15 residues. The CDR3 reads CACLSGVVGNQPQHF. CDR3 bases: TGTGCCTGCCTATCAGGCGTAGTCGGCAATCAGCCCCAGCATTTT.

This chain connects TRBV19 to TRBJ2-5, with 9 bases lining up with TRBD1. After removal of 4 bases from V and 2 bases from J, the junction contained 8 bases not matched to a gene. This CDR3 region has 16 residues. CDR1 is LNHDA, CDR2 SQIVND, per germline (reference sequence). The CDR3 bases are TGTGCCAGTAGTAAACAGGGGGCGAGGGGTCAAGAGACCCAGTACTTC. Translation gives CASSKQGARGQETQYF.